These 32 T cell receptor beta chains were all obtained from the same sample, sequenced in a study of T-cell memory formation after mild COVID-19. TCRdb reprocessed the 5' RACE reads via MiXCR and lists one record per CDR3 protein. This repertoire shows some 210,000 distinct CDR3 sequences, 10% found once; its top ten account for approximately 3%. The sample was PBMCs or a T cell subset sorted from them (not recorded which). These receptors all stem from a young man who had mild COVID-19 (a few samples of this study predate the infection). Cell type and time point are not known.

The sample holds many counts of this clonotype. CDR3 coding DNA: TGCGCCAGCAGCCAAGAAGCCAGCGGGGTGGGGGAGCAGTTCTTC. This gives the protein CASSQEASGVGEQFF. The chain employs TRBV4-3 and TRBJ2-1; 7 bases are a match to TRBD2. In germline, CDR1 is LGHNA, CDR2 YSLEER. This CDR3 spans 15 amino acids. V was clipped by 0 bases and J by 10 bases; unmatched bases: 9.

A few counts support this clonotype. This sequence joins TRBV7-2 and TRBJ2-7; D possibly corresponds to TRBD2 (6 bases). The V gene lost 2 bases and the J gene lost 1 base, with 15 bases spanning the gap. The CDR3 has 16 amino acids. The germline V gene has CDR1 SGHTA and CDR2 FQGNSA. This chain's CDR3 is CASSLRGGPGSYEQYV. The CDR3 coding sequence is TGTGCCAGCAGCTTAAGGGGAGGTCCTGGGTCCTACGAGCAGTACGTC.

The chain joins TRBV7-8 to TRBJ1-2; a weak D match, TRBD1 (5 bases). Germline V lookup: CDR1 SGHVS, CDR2 FQNEAQ. The length of the CDR3 is 17 residues. V dropped 1 base and J dropped 0 bases, with 15 bases sitting between them. The CDR3 protein is CASSLVAGTRANYGYTF. The DNA of the CDR3 is TGTGCCAGCAGCTTAGTAGCAGGGACCAGAGCTAACTATGGCTACACCTTC. Complete variable domain (other parts from reference TRBV7-8 and TRBJ1-2): GAGVSQSPRYKVAKRGQDVALRCDPISGHVSLFWYQQALGQGPEFLTYFQNEAQLDKSGLPSDRFFAERPEGSVSTLKIQRTQQEDSAVYLCASSLVAGTRANYGYTFGSGTRLTVV.

In its sample, this clonotype was seen many times. This chain joins TRBV7-6 and TRBJ1-2, with no clear D. The CDR3 runs 14 residues. Germline V lookup: CDR1 SGHVS, CDR2 FNYEAQ. V was shortened by 4 bases and J by 5 bases, with 14 bases between the two germline ends. The CDR3 DNA reads as TGTGCCAGCAGCTCCTTGCGTTCGGAATATGGCTACACCTTC. This gives the protein CASSSLRSEYGYTF.

This clonotype was seen only a few times. The chain is built from TRBV4-3 and TRBJ2-5, with D hard to call. With 3 bases removed from V and 4 bases from J, the gap between germline ends came to 9 bases. Germline values: CDR1 LGHNA, CDR2 YSLEER. The CDR3 extends over 13 amino acids. The chain's CDR3 is CASSQGLGETQYF. DNA for the CDR3: TGCGCCAGCAGCCAGGGTCTCGGAGAGACCCAGTACTTC.

The chain carries TRBV6-5 and TRBJ2-5; 13 positions match TRBD2. The trim removed 6 bases at V and 2 bases at J, leaving 6 bases unmatched. CDR1 and CDR2 from the germline V gene are MNHEY and SVGAGI. This CDR3 spans 16 amino acids. In nucleotides, the CDR3 is TGTGCCAGCAGAATACTAGCGGGGGGGAATCAAGAGACCCAGTACTTC. It yields the protein CASRILAGGNQETQYF.

Here the CDR3 reads CASSIGQGGSSGANVLTF. The CDR3 region has the DNA TGTGCCAGTAGTATAGGACAAGGGGGTAGCTCTGGGGCCAACGTCCTGACTTTC. The chain has TRBV19 and TRBJ2-6; the D gene is possibly TRBD1 (6 bases). This CDR3 has 18 residues. V was trimmed by 1 base and J by 0 bases, leaving 13 bases between them. Per germline, CDR1 LNHDA and CDR2 SQIVND (reference sequence).

This clonotype has ten or more counts. This chain links TRBV12-3 or TRBV12-4 with TRBJ1-4; D not resolved. Trimming stripped 3 bases from V and 8 bases from J, with 4 bases between. This CDR3 has 11 residues. The CDR3 loop reads CASSLGEKLFF. In nucleotides, the CDR3 is TGTGCCAGCAGTTTGGGAGAAAAACTGTTTTTT.

This rearrangement joins TRBV15 to TRBJ2-3, with TRBD2 matching over 10 bases. Germline assignment: CDR1 LNHNV and CDR2 YYDKDF (reference sequence). J gave up 5 bases and V 1 base, and 6 bases lay outside the gene matches. There are 16 residues in the CDR3. CDR3 protein: CATSRGVAGGIDTQYF. CDR3 nucleotide sequence: TGTGCCACCAGCAGAGGGGTAGCGGGGGGTATAGATACGCAGTATTTT.

The V call is TRBV7-3, the J call TRBJ2-3; 7 nucleotides line up with TRBD2. The CDR3 is 17 residues long. V lost 1 base to trimming and J lost 4 bases; unmatched junction nucleotides: 11. Germline CDR1 and CDR2: SGHTA and FQGTGA. The CDR3, as DNA: TGTGCCAGCAGCTTAAGACCCGGGGGGTCTGGAGCAGATACGCAGTATTTT. This gives the protein CASSLRPGGSGADTQYF.

The chain combines TRBV7-9 with TRBJ1-1; D ambiguous. The CDR3 runs 14 residues. Germline V CDR1 and CDR2: SEHNR, FQNEAQ (reference sequence). Deletions cut 5 bases from V and 5 bases from J, with 15 bases between. The CDR3 loop reads CASSKAAAETEAFF. DNA for the CDR3: TGTGCCAGCAGCAAGGCGGCGGCGGAAACTGAAGCTTTCTTT.

This clonotype has more than one count but fewer than ten. The rearrangement joins TRBV3-1 to TRBJ2-3; no firm D call. V was shortened by 0 bases and J by 4 bases, with 11 bases between the two germline ends. Germline CDR1 reads LGHDT; CDR2 reads YNNKEL (reference sequence). The CDR3 covers 15 residues. As DNA, the CDR3 is TGTGCCAGCAGCCAAGACCCTAGGATGGCAGATACGCAGTATTTT. It codes for CASSQDPRMADTQYF.

This clonotype was observed a few times. This rearrangement joins TRBV7-2 to TRBJ2-3, with 7 bases fitting TRBD2. Germline assignment: CDR1 SGHTA and CDR2 FQGNSA. The CDR3 runs to 17 residues. V shed 1 base, J shed 2 bases, and the junction held 9 bases outside the gene matches. The CDR3 region is CASSLVDELANTDTQYF. DNA of the CDR3: TGTGCCAGCAGCTTAGTAGATGAACTAGCGAACACAGATACGCAGTATTTT. Looking up the rest from reference TRBV7-2 and TRBJ2-3 gives the full variable domain: GAGVSQSPSNKVTEKGKDVELRCDPISGHTALYWYRQSLGQGLEFLIYFQGNSAPDKSGLPSDRFSAERTGGSVSTLTIQRTQQEDSAVYLCASSLVDELANTDTQYFGPGTRLTVL.

This clonotype was observed many times. The rearrangement joins TRBV4-3 to TRBJ1-4; D is uncertain. Trimming took off 0 bases at V and 10 bases at J, with 12 bases between the two ends. Germline loops: CDR1 LGHNA, CDR2 YSLEER. The CDR3 runs to 14 residues. CDR3 in amino acids: CASSQELPDRKLFF. CDR3 in DNA: TGCGCCAGCAGCCAAGAACTTCCCGACCGAAAACTGTTTTTT.

This clonotype was counted only a few times. The chain is built from TRBV5-1 and TRBJ2-5; tentative D call: TRBD1 (6 bases). The V gene lost 5 bases and the J gene lost 1 base, with 15 bases spanning the gap. This CDR3 is built from 15 residues. Per germline, CDR1 SGHRS and CDR2 YFSETQ. The CDR3 DNA is TGCGCCAGCAGTGTAACTAGGGGGACCCAAGAGACCCAGTACTTC. Amino acid sequence: CASSVTRGTQETQYF. Combining the CDR3 with reference TRBV5-1 and TRBJ2-5 gives the whole variable domain KAGVTQTPRYLIKTRGQQVTLSCSPISGHRSVSWYQQTPGQGLQFLFEYFSETQRNKGNFPGRFSGRQFSNSRSEMNVSTLELGDSALYLCASSVTRGTQETQYFGPGTRLLVL.

CDR3 coding DNA: TGTGCCAGCAGCTTGGCTTTGGTCGGACTAGTCATAAATGAGCAGTTCTTC. Translated, it gives CASSLALVGLVINEQFF. The chain recombines TRBV5-6 with TRBJ2-1, with 7 bases matching TRBD2. Germline values: CDR1 SGHDT, CDR2 YYEEEE. The CDR3 has 17 residues. The trim removed 0 bases at V and 7 bases at J, leaving 13 bases unmatched.

This clonotype appeared a few times. The J gene is TRBJ2-1, the V gene TRBV24-1, with 11 bases identical to TRBD1. The CDR3 has 16 amino acids. Germline lookup yields CDR1 KGHDR and CDR2 SFDVKD. V dropped 5 bases and J dropped 7; count of bases not matched to a gene: 9. The CDR3 loop is CATSAVDRGRRNEQFF. CDR3 nucleotide sequence: TGTGCCACCAGTGCCGTGGACAGGGGGCGCAGAAATGAGCAGTTCTTC.

This clonotype was observed a handful of times. The chain uses TRBV28 and TRBJ1-2, with 8 bases that match TRBD1. The V gene's germline CDR1 is MDHEN and CDR2 SYDVKM. Trimming cost V 7 bases and J 0 bases; bases outside gene matches: 10. The length of the CDR3 is 16 residues. The CDR3 region has the DNA TGTGCCAGCAACAGGGGGGCCCTCCTGACTAACTATGGCTACACCTTC. Protein sequence: CASNRGALLTNYGYTF.

This clonotype turned up a few times. The rearrangement links TRBV3-1 to TRBJ2-5; D unresolved. Trimming shortened V by 4 bases and J by 5 bases, and 14 bases separated the two germline ends. CDR1 LGHDT and CDR2 YNNKEL come from the germline V gene (reference sequence). The CDR3 totals 14 residues. This CDR3 is CASSPSGVPETQYF. CDR3 DNA: TGTGCCAGCAGCCCCTCTGGGGTCCCCGAGACCCAGTACTTC.

This clonotype was seen only a few times. The V call is TRBV11-2, the J call TRBJ2-7; D may correspond to TRBD1 or TRBD2 (6 bases each). Germline V lookup: CDR1 SGHAT, CDR2 FQNNGV. The CDR3 length is 16 residues. The ends were cut back, 5 bases at V and 0 bases at J, with 17 bases in the middle. The DNA of the CDR3 is TGTGCCAGCAGCCCGACTAGGACAGAGACCTCCTACGAGCAGTACGTC. Translated: CASSPTRTETSYEQYV.

This clonotype turned up a few times. This chain joins TRBV5-1 and TRBJ1-1, with 7 nucleotides matching TRBD1. Trimming removed 4 bases from V and 10 bases from J; junction bases left unmatched: 16. CDR1 and CDR2 from the germline V gene are SGHRS and YFSETQ. The CDR3 runs 15 residues. The CDR3 DNA reads as TGCGCCAGCAGCCCGTCGGGACAGACCTCTCGGGGAGCTTTCTTT. This translates into CASSPSGQTSRGAFF. Full variable domain (outside the CDR3, taken from reference TRBV5-1 and TRBJ1-1): KAGVTQTPRYLIKTRGQQVTLSCSPISGHRSVSWYQQTPGQGLQFLFEYFSETQRNKGNFPGRFSGRQFSNSRSEMNVSTLELGDSALYLCASSPSGQTSRGAFFGQGTRLTVV.

This clonotype was observed a few times. The chain links TRBV7-9 to TRBJ1-2; D remains unclear. V lost 5 bases and J lost 4, with 14 bases in between. Germline CDR1 and CDR2: SEHNR and FQNEAQ (reference sequence). The CDR3 runs 14 residues. The CDR3 protein is CASSPGRSGYGYTF. As DNA, the CDR3 is TGTGCCAGCAGCCCCGGGAGGTCCGGCTATGGCTACACCTTC. The full variable domain, completed using reference TRBV7-9 and TRBJ1-2, is DTGVSQNPRHKITKRGQNVTFRCDPISEHNRLYWYRQTLGQGPEFLTYFQNEAQLEKSRLLSDRFSAERPKGSFSTLEIQRTEQGDSAMYLCASSPGRSGYGYTFGSGTRLTVV.

This clonotype was picked up a small number of times. The chain is built from TRBV5-1 and TRBJ2-7, with TRBD1 matching 10 bases. The germline CDR1 and CDR2 sequences are SGHRS and YFSETQ. This CDR3 has 15 amino acids. With 9 bases clipped from V and 5 bases from J, the junction kept 14 bases outside the gene matches. CDR3 sequence reads: CANRPPRQGADEQYF. CDR3 DNA: TGCGCCAACCGCCCCCCGAGACAGGGGGCCGACGAGCAGTACTTC.

This clonotype showed up just a few times. The CDR3: CASSTGTGGVETQYF. CDR3 DNA sequence: TGCGCCAGCAGCACTGGGACTGGGGGGGTAGAGACCCAGTACTTC. The V and J genes are TRBV5-1 and TRBJ2-5; 7 positions agree with TRBD2. Germline-derived CDR1 and CDR2 are SGHRS and YFSETQ. Losses at the gene ends were 4 bases for V and 4 bases for J; bases not matched to a gene: 10. The CDR3 consists of 15 residues.

The V gene is TRBV7-3, the J gene TRBJ2-1, with TRBD2 matching over 9 bases. V dropped 5 bases and J dropped 9; count of bases not matched to a gene: 5. This CDR3 has 13 residues. CDR1 SGHTA and CDR2 FQGTGA come from the germline V gene. The CDR3 DNA sequence: TGTGCCAGCAGCCCCGGGACTAGCATTGAGCAGTTCTTC. Its translation: CASSPGTSIEQFF.

This clonotype was detected many times. V and J are TRBV12-3 or TRBV12-4 and TRBJ2-7; TRBD1 aligns across 8 bases. The V segment lost 5 bases and the J segment 3 bases; nucleotides outside the gene matches: 9. The CDR3 spans 15 residues. The CDR3 coding sequence is TGTGCCAGCAGTCCTGGACAGGGTGCTCTCTACGAGCAGTACTTC. Protein product: CASSPGQGALYEQYF.

The rearrangement joins TRBV7-2 to TRBJ2-7; 12 bases map to TRBD2. CDR3 length: 15 residues. V was pared by 6 bases and J by 0 bases, with 3 bases of the junction left unmatched. From germline, CDR1 is SGHTA and CDR2 FQGNSA. Here the CDR3 DNA reads TGTGCCAGCAGTCGGACTAGCGGGGCCTCCTACGAGCAGTACTTC. It encodes CASSRTSGASYEQYF.

The J gene is TRBJ2-7, the V gene TRBV9; D is unclear. This CDR3 is 12 amino acids long. The V gene's germline CDR1 is SGDLS and CDR2 YYNGEE. Trimming removed 1 base at V and 6 bases at J, with 8 bases between. The CDR3 coding sequence is TGTGCCAGCAGCGTAATATCCGGCGAGCAGTACGTC. It yields the protein CASSVISGEQYV.

This clonotype was observed a few times. V is TRBV7-2 and J is TRBJ1-5; the D is unclear. The V gene's germline CDR1 is SGHTA and CDR2 FQGNSA. This CDR3 region has 15 residues. V lost 1 base, J lost 3 bases, and 10 bases lay in between. CDR3 in DNA: TGTGCCAGCAGCTTAGTCGGAACCAACAATCAGCCCCAGCATTTT. It codes for CASSLVGTNNQPQHF.

This clonotype was found many times. The chain carries TRBV5-1 and TRBJ2-3, with 8 bases that match TRBD1. The germline CDR1 and CDR2 sequences are SGHRS and YFSETQ. The V and J ends lost 4 bases and 2 bases, in that order; junction bases with no gene match: 6. CDR3 length: 15 amino acids. The CDR3 loop reads CASSVQGAPTDTQYF. DNA for the CDR3: TGCGCCAGCAGCGTCCAGGGGGCCCCCACAGATACGCAGTATTTT.

The genes are TRBV2 and TRBJ2-1; D may correspond to TRBD1 or TRBD2 (5 bases each). Germline CDR1 and CDR2: SNHLY and FYNNEI. The CDR3 length is 13 residues. Trimming cost V 3 bases and J 4 bases, with 7 bases left between them. CDR3 in amino acids: CASSDWGYNEQFF. The DNA of the CDR3 is TGTGCCAGCAGTGATTGGGGGTACAATGAGCAGTTCTTC.

This clonotype was counted between two and nine times. The chain uses TRBV6-5 and TRBJ2-3; D possibly corresponds to TRBD2 (5 bases). CDR3 length: 15 amino acids. Germline-derived CDR1 and CDR2 are MNHEY and SVGAGI. The V gene lost 5 bases and the J gene lost 3 bases, with 15 bases spanning the gap. CDR3 residues: CASSPGPGRTDTQYF. As DNA, the CDR3 is TGTGCCAGCAGTCCGGGCCCGGGAAGAACAGATACGCAGTATTTT.